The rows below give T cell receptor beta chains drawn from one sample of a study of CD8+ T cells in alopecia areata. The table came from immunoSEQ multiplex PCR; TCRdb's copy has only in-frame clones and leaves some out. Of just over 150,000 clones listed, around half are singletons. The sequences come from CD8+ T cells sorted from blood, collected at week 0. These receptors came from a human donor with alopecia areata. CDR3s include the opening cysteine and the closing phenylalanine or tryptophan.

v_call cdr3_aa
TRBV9 CASSVEAGVLNEQFF
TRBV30 CAWSIGSGSNQPQHF
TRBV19 CASSQGNGYTF
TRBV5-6 CASSLEPHGEAFF
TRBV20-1 CSARGEEKLFF
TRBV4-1 CASSPTRTGDYGYTF
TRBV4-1 CASSLTATEQFF
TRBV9 CASSVPLVGESYGYTF
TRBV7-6 CASSLSGSGNQPQHF
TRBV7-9 CASSLAEAEKLFF
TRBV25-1 CASSDRANTEAFF
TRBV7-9 CASRDGGRYEQYF
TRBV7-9 CASSFSSDGGPGQETQYF
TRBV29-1 CSVIGGHSGNTIYF
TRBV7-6 CASSLWSSAETQYF
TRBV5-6 CASSLYMTSSYEQYF
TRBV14 CASSQEQAVYGYTF
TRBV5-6 CASSPQGNEQFF
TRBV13 CASSLGSSPLHF
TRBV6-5 CASSYQKNEVTQYF